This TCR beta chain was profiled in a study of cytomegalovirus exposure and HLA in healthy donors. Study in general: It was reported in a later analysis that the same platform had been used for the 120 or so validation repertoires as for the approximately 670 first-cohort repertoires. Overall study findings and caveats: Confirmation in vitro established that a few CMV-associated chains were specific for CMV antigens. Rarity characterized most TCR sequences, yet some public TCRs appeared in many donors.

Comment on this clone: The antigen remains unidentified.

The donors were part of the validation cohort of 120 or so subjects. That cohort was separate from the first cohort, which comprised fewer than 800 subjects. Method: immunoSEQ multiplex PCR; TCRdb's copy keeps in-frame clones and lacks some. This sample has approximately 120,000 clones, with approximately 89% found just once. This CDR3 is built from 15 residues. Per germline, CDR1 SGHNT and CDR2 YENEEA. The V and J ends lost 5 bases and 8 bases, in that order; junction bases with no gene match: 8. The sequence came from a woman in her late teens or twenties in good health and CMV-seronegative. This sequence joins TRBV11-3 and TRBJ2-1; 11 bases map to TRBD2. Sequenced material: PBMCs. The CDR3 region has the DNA TGTGCCAGCAGCGTTAGCGGGGGGGCCGGAGATGAGCAGTTCTTC. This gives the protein CASSVSGGAGDEQFF.